The 18 T cell receptor beta chains below were found in one sample sequenced in a study of cytomegalovirus exposure and HLA in healthy donors. TCRdb keeps only in-frame clones here, not all; method: immunoSEQ multiplex PCR. The repertoire holds some 190,000 clones, with roughly 88% as singletons. Sequenced: PBMCs. The receptors stem from a woman aged 18-35 years in good health and CMV-seronegative.

The J gene is TRBJ1-3, the V gene TRBV4-1, with 9 positions matching TRBD1. The CDR3 is made up of 19 amino acids. Germline V gene sequence: CDR1 MGHRA, CDR2 YSYEKL. The J segment lost 4 bases and the V segment lost 4 bases, leaving 17 bases of the junction unmatched. CDR3 sequence reads: CASSPMDPRTGVLGNTIYF. The CDR3 DNA reads TGCGCCAGCAGCCCAATGGATCCCAGGACAGGGGTGCTCGGAAACACCATATATTTT.

The rearrangement links TRBV6-6 to TRBJ1-1; 8 bases line up with TRBD1. Germline CDR1 is MNHNY and CDR2 is SVGAGI (reference sequence). V lost 5 bases, J lost 5 bases, and 4 bases stayed unmatched. The CDR3 has 13 residues. The CDR3 nucleotides are TGTGCCAGCAGTCCGACAGGGGTGACTGAAGCTTTCTTT. Translated, it gives CASSPTGVTEAFF.

The sample holds one count of this clone. The rearrangement links TRBV27 to TRBJ2-7; 7 bases match TRBD1. This CDR3 region has 11 residues. Germline V lookup: CDR1 MNHEY, CDR2 SMNVEV (reference sequence). The J segment lost 6 bases and the V segment lost 8 bases, leaving 4 bases of the junction unmatched. The CDR3 reads CASSGQSEQYF. The CDR3 DNA reads as TGTGCCAGCTCGGGACAGAGCGAGCAGTACTTC.

V is TRBV7-8 and J is TRBJ2-1, with D perhaps matching TRBD2 (6 bases). V lost 4 bases, J lost 16 bases, and 20 bases lay in between. The CDR3 loop spans 13 amino acids. Germline loops: CDR1 SGHVS, CDR2 FQNEAQ. The DNA of the CDR3 is TGTGCCAGCAGCTCAAGCCGGGACTTGAGTTTTTTCTTC. Protein: CASSSSRDLSFFF.

The chain recombines TRBV27 with TRBJ1-2; D not certain. The CDR3 consists of 14 residues. V was pared by 3 bases and J by 0 bases, with 8 bases between. Germline V CDR1 and CDR2: MNHEY, SMNVEV (reference sequence). CDR3 sequence reads: CASSFAGANYGYTF. The DNA of the CDR3 is TGTGCCAGCAGTTTTGCCGGAGCTAACTATGGCTACACCTTC.

V usage is TRBV5-1 and J usage is TRBJ2-3, with a weak D call TRBD2 (6 bases). V shed 4 bases and J shed 0 bases, with 15 bases lying between them. CDR1 is SGHRS and CDR2 is YFSETQ in the germline V gene. The length of the CDR3 is 16 residues. CDR3 sequence reads: CASSHPGGLSTDTQYF. The CDR3 nucleotides are TGCGCCAGCAGCCATCCAGGAGGGTTAAGCACAGATACGCAGTATTTT.

This sequence joins TRBV27 and TRBJ2-7, with 7 positions matching TRBD2. Germline CDR1 reads MNHEY; CDR2 reads SMNVEV (reference sequence). The CDR3 extends over 14 amino acids. The V segment lost 2 bases and the J segment 1 base; nucleotides outside the gene matches: 2. CDR3 protein: CASSLGEGSYEQYF. The CDR3 nucleotides are TGTGCCAGCAGTTTAGGGGAGGGTTCCTACGAGCAGTACTTC.

The genes are TRBV2 and TRBJ2-1; TRBD2 matches 8 bases. This CDR3 has 16 amino acids. Germline CDR1 is SNHLY and CDR2 is FYNNEI. V shed 6 bases and J 7 bases; nucleotides not matched to a gene: 14. The CDR3 DNA sequence: TGTGCCAGCAGGGCTAACCCGGGACTAGTCTTTAATGAGCAGTTCTTC. Amino acid sequence: CASRANPGLVFNEQFF.

This chain links TRBV7-6 with TRBJ1-2, with TRBD1 matching 7 bases. The V and J ends lost 1 base and 4 bases, in that order; junction bases with no gene match: 9. The CDR3 spans 16 residues. Germline-derived CDR1 and CDR2 are SGHVS and FNYEAQ. The CDR3 loop is CASSLEDRSALYGYTF. The DNA of the CDR3 is TGTGCCAGCAGCTTAGAGGACAGGTCGGCACTCTATGGCTACACCTTC.

V is TRBV19 and J is TRBJ2-1; the match to TRBD2 covers 9 bases. In germline, CDR1 is LNHDA, CDR2 SQIVND (reference sequence). CDR3 length: 15 residues. Trimming took 6 bases from V and 3 from J; bases not matched to a gene: 6. CDR3 coding DNA: TGTGCCAGTAGCCTCCGCGGGAGGGACTACAATGAGCAGTTCTTC. This gives the protein CASSLRGRDYNEQFF.

The chain links TRBV5-4 to TRBJ1-2; D is ambiguous. This CDR3 has 15 residues. Germline V CDR1 and CDR2: SGHNT, YYREEE (reference sequence). The V and J ends lost 2 bases and 1 base respectively, with 12 bases between them. Written as DNA, the CDR3 is TGTGCCAGCAGCTTCGGGGTCAGCCTTAACTATGGCTACACCTTC. Encoded protein: CASSFGVSLNYGYTF.

V is TRBV7-8 and J is TRBJ1-1; D might be TRBD1 (6 bases). The V and J ends lost 4 bases and 1 base respectively, with 16 bases between them. CDR3 length equals 16 residues. Per the germline V gene, CDR1 is SGHVS and CDR2 is FQNEAQ. CDR3 in amino acids: CASSYEFSTGNTEAFF. The DNA of the CDR3 is TGTGCCAGCAGCTACGAGTTCTCGACAGGGAACACTGAAGCTTTCTTT. Variable domain in full (rest from reference TRBV7-8 and TRBJ1-1): GAGVSQSPRYKVAKRGQDVALRCDPISGHVSLFWYQQALGQGPEFLTYFQNEAQLDKSGLPSDRFFAERPEGSVSTLKIQRTQQEDSAVYLCASSYEFSTGNTEAFFGQGTRLTVV.

This clone was recorded once. The V and J genes are TRBV4-2 and TRBJ2-2; TRBD2 matches 11 bases. V shed 1 base, J shed 7 bases, and the junction held 11 bases outside the gene matches. The CDR3 length is 18 residues. Looked up from germline, CDR1 is LGHNA and CDR2 is YNFKEQ. CDR3 sequence (DNA): TGTGCCAGCAGCCAAGCGGGGACTAGCGGTTCTTGGGGCGGGGAGCTGTTTTTT. Its protein product is CASSQAGTSGSWGGELFF.

CDR3 sequence (DNA): TGTGCCAGTAGTGCCGGGACAGCCGGGAATGAGCAGTTCTTC. This encodes CASSAGTAGNEQFF. The chain recombines TRBV19 with TRBJ2-1, with 7 bases that match TRBD1. Germline V CDR1 and CDR2: LNHDA, SQIVND (reference sequence). V was clipped by 5 bases and J by 7 bases; unmatched bases: 8. The length of the CDR3 is 14 residues.

The chain uses TRBV12-5 and TRBJ2-7; TRBD1 agrees at 9 bases. Germline CDR1 LGHNT, CDR2 FRNRAP. The ends lost 1 base at V and 2 bases at J; junction bases unmatched: 0. The CDR3 is 14 residues long. CDR3 DNA: TGTGCTAGTGGTTTGGGGACAGGGGCCTACGAGCAGTACTTC. It yields the protein CASGLGTGAYEQYF.

Note on this clone: An end of the junction does not agree with germline; a read error may underlie this. V gene TRBV10-1 combines with J gene TRBJ2-7, with D uncertain. This CDR3 region has 13 residues. Germline CDR1 is WNHNN and CDR2 is SYGVQD (reference sequence). This CDR3 is CASSQSGSYEQYF. In DNA form, the CDR3 reads TGCGCCAGCAGTCAGTCCGGCTCCTACGAGCAGTACTTC.

The CDR3 reads CASSLGMGQGSYGYTF. CDR3 in DNA: TGTGCCAGCAGCTTAGGGATGGGTCAGGGGAGCTATGGCTACACCTTC. The J gene is TRBJ1-2, the V gene TRBV7-9; weak D call: TRBD1 (6 bases). The V and J ends lost 1 base and 4 bases respectively, with 16 bases between them. CDR1 is SEHNR and CDR2 is FQNEAQ in the germline V gene (reference sequence). CDR3 length equals 16 residues.

Concerning this clone itself: This specimen includes other DNA sequences encoding the same CDR3. V and J are TRBV6-5 and TRBJ1-2; 10 bases fit TRBD1. The trim removed 7 bases at V and 5 bases at J, leaving 4 bases unmatched. Germline V gene lookup returns CDR1 MNHEY and CDR2 SVGAGI. CDR3 size: 13 residues. In DNA form, the CDR3 reads TGTGCCAGCACCAGGACAGGGGGTTATGGCTACACCTTC. Translating gives CASTRTGGYGYTF.